These T cell receptor beta chains were read from a single sample in a study of T cells after yellow fever vaccination. TCRdb ran MiXCR on the 5' RACE reads and lists one entry per CDR3 protein. In the table there are hundreds of thousands of distinct CDR3 sequences, less than 20% of which are singletons. The sequencing here drew on PBMCs, taken 4 to 6 days after the first yellow fever vaccination. The receptors were sampled from a man aged 18 to 29 who received the YFV17D yellow fever vaccine. The conserved cysteine and the conserved F or W are not part of the CDR3 here.

j_call v_call cdr3_aa
TRBJ1-2 TRBV12-2 ASRLAPRASYGYT
TRBJ1-2 TRBV7-9 ASSWGRVPYGYT
TRBJ2-7 TRBV7-3 ASSFSGGSSEQY
TRBJ2-1 TRBV12-3/TRBV12-4 ASAPGGGPYNEQF
TRBJ2-5 TRBV5-1 ASSPGLAGGPGQETQY
TRBJ2-3 TRBV9 ASSSQGWGIGTDTQY
TRBJ2-1 TRBV11-1 ASSLGNPMSMVLNEQF
TRBJ1-1 TRBV10-2 ASSDAGLTEAF
TRBJ1-5 TRBV7-6 ASSKQQGYQPQH
TRBJ1-2 TRBV4-3 ASSQAPGNYGYT